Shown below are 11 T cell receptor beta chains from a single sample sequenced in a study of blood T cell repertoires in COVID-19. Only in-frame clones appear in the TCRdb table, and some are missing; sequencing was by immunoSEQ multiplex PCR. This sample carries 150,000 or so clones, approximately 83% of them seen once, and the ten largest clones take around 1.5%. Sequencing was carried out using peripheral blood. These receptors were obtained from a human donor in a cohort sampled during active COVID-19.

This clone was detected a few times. CDR3 sequence (DNA): TGTGCCAGCAGTTATTGGGGCAGGGCGGCCAATCAGCCCCAGCATTTT. It specifies CASSYWGRAANQPQHF. The chain has TRBV6-5 and TRBJ1-5; D is possibly TRBD1 (5 bases). Trimming cost V 3 bases and J 3 bases, with 15 bases left between them. Germline V gene data show CDR1 as MNHEY and CDR2 as SVGAGI. The length of the CDR3 is 16 residues.

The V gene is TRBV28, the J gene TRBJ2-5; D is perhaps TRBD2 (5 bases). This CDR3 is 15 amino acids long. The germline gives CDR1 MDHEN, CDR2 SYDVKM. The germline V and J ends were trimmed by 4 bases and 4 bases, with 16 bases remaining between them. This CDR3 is CASSYRGGGVETQYF. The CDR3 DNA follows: TGTGCCAGCAGTTACCGGGGTGGAGGTGTAGAGACCCAGTACTTC. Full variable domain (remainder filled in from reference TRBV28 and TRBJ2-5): DVKVTQSSRYLVKRTGEKVFLECVQDMDHENMFWYRQDPGLGLRLIYFSYDVKMKEKGDIPEGYSVSREKKERFSLILESASTNQTSMYLCASSYRGGGVETQYFGPGTRLLVL.

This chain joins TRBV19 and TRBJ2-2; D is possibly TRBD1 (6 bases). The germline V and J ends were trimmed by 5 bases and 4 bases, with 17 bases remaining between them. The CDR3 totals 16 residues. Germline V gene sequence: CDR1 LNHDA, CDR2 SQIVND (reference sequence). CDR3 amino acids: CASSAQGQSLTGELFF. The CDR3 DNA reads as TGTGCCAGTAGTGCCCAGGGGCAATCCCTCACCGGGGAGCTGTTTTTT.

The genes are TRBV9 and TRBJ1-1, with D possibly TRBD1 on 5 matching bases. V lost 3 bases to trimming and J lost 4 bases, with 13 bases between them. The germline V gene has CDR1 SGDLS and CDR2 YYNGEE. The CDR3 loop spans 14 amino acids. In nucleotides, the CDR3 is TGTGCCAGCAGCGGGAGTGGGGCCCTCACTGAAGCTTTCTTT. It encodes CASSGSGALTEAFF.

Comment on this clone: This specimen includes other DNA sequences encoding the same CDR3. Here the CDR3 DNA reads TGTGCCAGCAGCCCGACGGGGGGCGAGCAGTACTTC. This encodes CASSPTGGEQYF. J is TRBJ2-7 and V is TRBV3-1 (or the pseudogene TRBV3-2); 7 bases map to TRBD2. V shed 4 bases and J 6 bases; nucleotides not matched to a gene: 3. This CDR3 spans 12 amino acids. Germline CDR1 LGHDT, CDR2 YNNKEL (reference sequence).

The CDR3 nucleotides are TGTGCCAGCTTTCCAGGGGGGTCCTACAATGAGCAGTTCTTC. Its protein product is CASFPGGSYNEQFF. The chain has TRBV27 and TRBJ2-1, with a tentative D call TRBD1 (7 bases). The V end was cut by 8 bases, the J end by 1 base, with 12 bases between. Germline-derived CDR1 and CDR2 are MNHEY and SMNVEV (reference sequence). The CDR3 runs 14 residues.

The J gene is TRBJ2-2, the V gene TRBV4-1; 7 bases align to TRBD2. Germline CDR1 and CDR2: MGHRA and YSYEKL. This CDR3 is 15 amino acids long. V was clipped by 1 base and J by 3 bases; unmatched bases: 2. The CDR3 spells CASSQGGGYTGELFF. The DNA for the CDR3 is TGCGCCAGCAGCCAAGGGGGGGGATACACCGGGGAGCTGTTTTTT.

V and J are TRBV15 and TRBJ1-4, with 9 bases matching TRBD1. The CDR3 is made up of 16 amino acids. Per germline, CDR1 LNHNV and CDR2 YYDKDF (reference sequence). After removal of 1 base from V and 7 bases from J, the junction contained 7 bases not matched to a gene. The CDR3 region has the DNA TGTGCCACCAGCAGAGCCCTTACAGGGGGCGGTGAAAAACTGTTTTTT. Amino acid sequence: CATSRALTGGGEKLFF. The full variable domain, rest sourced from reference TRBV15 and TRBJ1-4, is DAMVIQNPRYQVTQFGKPVTLSCSQTLNHNVMYWYQQKSSQAPKLLFHYYDKDFNNEADTPDNFQSRRPNTSFCFLDIRSPGLGDTAMYLCATSRALTGGGEKLFFGSGTQLSVL.

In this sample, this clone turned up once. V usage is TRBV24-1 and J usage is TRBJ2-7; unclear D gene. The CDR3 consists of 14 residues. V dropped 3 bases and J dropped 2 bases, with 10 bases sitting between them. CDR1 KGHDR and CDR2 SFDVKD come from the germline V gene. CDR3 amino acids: CATSDLTPPYEQYF. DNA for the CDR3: TGTGCCACCAGTGATCTGACACCGCCCTACGAGCAGTACTTC.

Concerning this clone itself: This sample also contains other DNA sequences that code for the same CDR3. The CDR3 region is CASSSLAGSDNEQFF. In nucleotides, the CDR3 is TGCGCCAGCAGCTCTCTAGCGGGTAGTGACAATGAGCAGTTCTTC. The V gene is TRBV5-1, the J gene TRBJ2-1, with 8 bases lining up with TRBD2. V dropped 3 bases and J dropped 5; count of bases not matched to a gene: 7. This CDR3 spans 15 amino acids. Germline loops: CDR1 SGHRS, CDR2 YFSETQ.

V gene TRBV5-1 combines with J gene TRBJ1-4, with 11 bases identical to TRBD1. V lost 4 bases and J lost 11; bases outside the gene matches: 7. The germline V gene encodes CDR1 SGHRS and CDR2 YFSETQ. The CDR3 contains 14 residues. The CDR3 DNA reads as TGCGCCAGCAGCACAGGACAGGGGGCGCGGAAACTGTTTTTT. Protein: CASSTGQGARKLFF.